The clone carrying this TCR beta chain occurred once. RNA transcripts served as the template for amplifying TCR beta CDR3 regions. TCR CDR3 underwent first-round RT-PCR with the HTBI primer set. A single record per CDR3 protein comes from TCRdb applying MiXCR to the multiplex PCR reads. The sample lists about 760,000 distinct CDR3 sequences, 30% to 40% occurring once. These data come from a study of T cells in Graves' hyperthyroidism and ophthalmopathy. Germline V lookup: CDR1 SGHDN, CDR2 FVKESK. This CDR3 spans 13 amino acids. Sequencing was carried out using blood. This receptor was taken from a woman between 35 and 50 years old with Graves' hyperthyroidism. The rearrangement joins TRBV14 to TRBJ2-5; D might be TRBD2 (5 bases). The J call may be wrong; the DNA end is better matched by TRBJ2-1. DNA for the CDR3: TGTGCCAGCAGCCACCCTCCGGCGGGTGAGCAGTTCTTC. Its protein is CASSHPPAGEQFF.